This TCR beta chain was captured by sequencing in a study of cytomegalovirus exposure and HLA in healthy donors (dated by TCRdb to 2016 to 2017). Broadly, across the study: In an earlier analysis of around 540 of the donors, about 260 Gb of sequence data and 117 million unique TCR beta sequences from 150 million to 200 million T cells were reported. In an earlier analysis of roughly 540 of the donors, high-throughput TCR beta sequencing was used to judge whether each TCR beta V gene segment behaved as functional or pseudogenic. Of the 300 to 500 genotyped donors, roughly 80% were placed in the genetic ancestry cluster associated with self-reported Caucasian donors. Roughly five DR-DQ haplotypes were handled as single units for association and clustering because linkage in the cohort was strong. To predict cytomegalovirus infection status, the study brought together high-throughput TCR immunosequencing, statistical association of individual TCRs with disease status, and machine learning. On average, over 200,000 unique TCR beta nucleotide sequences were sequenced per donor among 398 genotyped donors of the cohort, with roughly 18% of those sequences being non-productive. Donor age, sex, ethnicity and CMV serostatus were compiled together with the repertoire data. To study patterns of TCR occurrence, a later analysis re-analyzed previously published TCR beta repertoires from 666 donors and added high-resolution HLA genotyping. Both class I and class II loci were covered by HLA typing, at four-digit resolution. Rather than drawing on any new phenotypic data, the later analysis identified candidate immune exposures from TCR beta sequences and the way those sequences occurred across donors. Typing coverage varied by locus: 629-630 donors for A, B, C, DRB1 and DQB1; around 560 for DQA1; 606 for DPA1; about 450 for DPB1. The study aimed to test whether cataloging public T cell receptors could reveal signatures of past pathogen exposure. A separate validation cohort of about 110 different subjects was used in addition to the 666-subject first cohort. Genome-wide SNP genotypes for about 60% of the roughly 700 donors were used in a later genetic analysis, which treated that subset as a discovery cohort. The study used immunosequencing to profile the T cell repertoires of approximately 650 subjects and linked those repertoires to cytomegalovirus serostatus. An early release covering more than 500 HLA-typed donors comprised about 310 gigabases of sequencing data and 85 million or so unique TCR sequences. Every discovery cohort repertoire had been produced on one sequencing platform. Study-wide conclusions, independent of this receptor: Correlated functional status among segregating V segments might reflect linkage disequilibrium, but an unknown experimental factor could not be ruled out. The sequencing pipeline was judged likely to have produced a cluster of highly shared sequence variants as a technical artifact. The authors suggested that the approach could potentially be extended to other disease states and immunological phenotypes. In a later genetic analysis, fewer N-insertions in productive TCRs were reported among donors in an Asian-associated ancestry cluster than the roughly 700-donor mean. An association between a missense DCLRE1C variant and V-gene and J-gene trimming of TCR beta chains was found in a later genetic analysis and replicated in an independent cohort. The presence/absence analyses assumed that sequencing depth was roughly uniform across donors, and that assumption may not be true. When HLA alleles, especially DR and DQ, strongly co-occurred, attributing TCR associations to individual alleles was difficult. A later analysis found that TCR association rates varied across HLA loci, with DRB1 alleles showing the most associated TCRs and HLA-C alleles the fewest. Across donors, most TCR sequences were observed very rarely, whereas some public TCRs were present in many individuals. In vitro tests confirmed that three of the cytomegalovirus-associated TCR beta chains recognize cytomegalovirus antigens. According to a later analysis, most CMV-associated TCR beta chains appeared to be HLA-restricted, and the HLA associations seemed to be driven largely by CMV exposure. The study listed 164 TCR beta chains as associated with cytomegalovirus. Several of the top co-occurrence clusters appeared to be linked to parvovirus B19, influenza, CMV and Epstein-Barr virus, according to a later analysis. In a later analysis, HLA-associated TCR beta chains were found to be more clonally expanded and to have lower generation probabilities than equally common non-associated chains. Because counts were too low, about 18 rarely observed V segments, including chromosome 9 orphons, were excluded from the earlier analysis of some 590 of the donors. Specific HLA alleles were associated with 18,000 or so TCR beta sequences at a false discovery rate of 0.05 in a later analysis. A further reported finding was that TCR beta sequences accurately predicted the HLA-A and HLA-B alleles for most subjects in the first cohort. The only immune exposure information available for the cohort was CMV serostatus. Cytomegalovirus status was reported to be diagnosed by the classifier with high specificity and sensitivity in both the original and validation cohorts. In an earlier analysis of approximately 600 of the donors, most TCR beta V segments were observed in productive rearrangements about 87% or about 30% of the time, broadly matching IMGT annotations. Because HLA typing was missing for some donors at each locus, association tests included only the typed subset. Some IMGT-functional V segments, including TRBV6-2 and TRBV6-3, could not be told apart with the 87-base-pair reads, so those segments were excluded. The cohort was sequenced for TCR beta chains only, and without alpha or paired-chain data the features that could be detected were limited.

CDR1 and CDR2, per the germline V gene, are SGDLS and YYNGEE. The CDR3, cysteine through phenylalanine, is 15 amino acids long. The retained sequence is limited to the CDR3, 45 bases, with the frame set at the first base. V loses 3 bases, J loses 4 bases, and the germline ends lie 14 bases apart. Libraries were made using the immunoSEQ multiplex PCR assay. For the multiplex PCR, a mixture combining 60 forward primers for TCR Vbeta segments and 13 reverse primers for TCR Jbeta segments was used. The CDR3 region of rearranged TCR beta genes was amplified from genomic DNA with a multiplex PCR assay. On the Illumina HiSeq System, the amplified TCR beta libraries were sequenced as 87-base-pair reads. The original methods were these. Across the 600 to 700 repertoires, a later analysis counted 75 million to 90 million unique TCR beta chains, 9 million to 14 million of which were shared by at least two donors. A nearest-neighbor algorithm error-corrected the raw reads and collapsed the reads into unique sequences, merging closely related sequences to remove PCR and sequencing errors. To assign V, D and J gene segments, CDR3 sequences were aligned to IMGT reference sequences. For a sequence to be retained, a match of at least six nucleotides was required to both a V gene segment and a J gene segment. A rearrangement counted as productive if the CDR3 had no stop codons and remained in frame with V and J, and every other rearrangement counted as non-productive. CDR3 was defined according to IMGT convention as the region running from the second conserved V-encoded cysteine to the conserved J-encoded phenylalanine. The earlier analysis of about 590 of the donors excluded sequences that lacked an unambiguous match to a single V gene segment. An earlier analysis of 587 of the donors classified V segments as functional when productive rearrangements were above 56.7% and as segregating when the standard deviation between donors was above 5%. To diagnose cytomegalovirus status from the catalog of TCR beta chain sequences, a statistical classification framework was built. V and J gene assignment, in a later analysis, came from comparing TCR nucleotide sequences with IMGT/GENE-DB human TR gene sequences. The TCRdist pipeline was used in a later analysis to assign CDR3 sequences and most-parsimonious VDJ recombination scenarios. In a later analysis, each TCR beta chain was defined by its CDR3 amino acid sequence together with its V-gene family, and reads lacking a unique V-gene family were excluded. In a later analysis, approximately 590 highly shared, low-generation-probability nucleotide sequences were removed to address suspected cross-contamination and a sequencing artifact. A later analysis calculated a clonal expansion index for each public chain from normalized within-repertoire ranks of inferred template counts. In a later analysis, generation probabilities were computed with a VDJ recombination model fitted to out-of-frame rearrangements, and the resulting probabilities were checked against IGoR. In a later analysis, hypergeometric tests were used to score TCR-TCR, TCR-HLA and TCR-CMV co-occurrence, with a repertoire-size bias correction applied to TCR pairs. False discovery rates were estimated in a later analysis by permuting HLA or CMV assignments 20 times. In a later analysis, co-occurring TCRs were grouped with DBSCAN, and TCRdist sequence similarity was added when clustering was performed within HLA-allele-positive subsets. Repertoires with fewer than 30,000 or more than 120,000 public chains were left out of co-occurrence clustering, as were about 5 repertoires with anomalous nucleotide sharing. TCRdb stores this immuneACCESS table with in-frame sequences only. Part of the clones is absent; in the studies checked, under half of the shortfall reflects unresolved V genes, and no reason is known for the rest. The D gene and trimming were derived from the DNA, and the V and J assignments and clone size from that table. The sample table holds some 120,000 clones, of which more than 80% were seen once. The top ten hold 1.5% to 2% of the sample.

Of note for this clone: There is no known antigen for this receptor. Base-call qualities are not available, and no considerably larger clone is one nucleotide away.

In total, about 650 healthy bone marrow donors made up the cohort. Cohort members were all nominally healthy when sampled, although unrecorded immune exposures were likely present. The donor tested CMV seronegative, placing the donor among the 352 seronegative members of the cohort. Each donor provided a peripheral blood sample, and peripheral blood mononuclear cells were used for TCR beta sequencing. The Qiagen DNeasy Blood Extraction Kit was used to extract genomic DNA from the blood cell samples. The receptor's source is a middle-aged man in good health and CMV-seronegative. This chain joins TRBV9 to TRBJ1-3, with the D gene not clear enough to name. The sequenced material came from PBMCs. The nucleotides read TGTGCCAGCAGCGCGTCACAGTACCAGGGAAACACCATATATTTT. It translates as CASSASQYQGNTIYF.